This paragraph covers one T cell receptor beta chain sequence. TCRdb called the RT-PCR reads again in MiXCR, with one record for every CDR3 protein. The sample consists of more than 550,000 distinct CDR3 sequences, 10% to 12% of them appearing once. This specimen belongs to a study of response to subunit inactivated influenza vaccine. The sample was also linked to a second study, of T cells expressing NK-cell markers. From that study: Scientists made TCR beta cDNA using 5'RACE template switching with UMIs.

This receptor was identified in a man between 45 and 60 years old who received an inactivated influenza vaccine. Sample: PBMCs from blood, taken on the day of vaccination.

This CDR3 reads CASSLSGPLNQPQHF. CDR3 in DNA: TGTGCCAGCAGCCTAAGCGGACCGCTCAATCAGCCCCAGCATTTT. V is TRBV3-1 and J is TRBJ1-5; D ambiguous. CDR3 length equals 15 residues. With 4 bases removed from V and 3 bases from J, the gap between germline ends came to 13 bases. Germline lookup yields CDR1 LGHDT and CDR2 YNNKEL (reference sequence).